One and the same sample provided the 22 T cell receptor beta chains below, sequenced in a study of T cell repertoires in cytomegalovirus infection. TCRdb processed the reads anew with MiXCR; each CDR3 protein has one entry. The sample includes some 320,000 distinct CDR3 sequences, 25% to 35% of them seen just once. These receptors lack a known antigen. The sequences come from cultured PBMCs, collected from culture after CMV antigen stimulation. The receptors originated from a human donor in good health (CMV status not recorded). Some clones in this sample may be carry-over from other donors' samples.

The rearrangement joins TRBV27 to TRBJ1-5; 8 bases are a match to TRBD1. The trim removed 6 bases at V and 5 bases at J, leaving 0 bases unmatched. The CDR3 is 12 residues long. Per the germline V gene, CDR1 is MNHEY and CDR2 is SMNVEV (reference sequence). The CDR3 nucleotides are TGTGCCAGCAGGACAGGGGATCAGCCCCAGCATTTT. Translating it yields CASRTGDQPQHF.

The CDR3 DNA reads TGTGCCAGCAGTTACTCGCAGGTGAACACTGAAGCTTTCTTT. It specifies CASSYSQVNTEAFF. The rearrangement links TRBV6-5 to TRBJ1-1; D is ambiguous. V lost 0 bases and J lost 0, with 5 bases in between. Germline values: CDR1 MNHEY, CDR2 SVGAGI. The CDR3 totals 14 residues.

This clonotype was found a few times. The rearrangement joins TRBV19 to TRBJ2-7; a weak D match, TRBD1 (5 bases). Germline CDR1 and CDR2: LNHDA and SQIVND (reference sequence). The CDR3 has 16 amino acids. The V end was cut by 4 bases, the J end by 0 bases, with 16 bases between. CDR3 DNA: TGTGCCAGTAGTAGAGAAGGGGATGTAGGCTCCTACGAGCAGTACTTC. Translating it yields CASSREGDVGSYEQYF.

Comments on this clonotype: An end of the junction differs from the germline gene, which may be a read error. The V and J genes are TRBV28 and TRBJ2-3; a possible D gene is TRBD2 (5 bases). CDR3 length: 14 residues. Germline assignment: CDR1 MDHEN and CDR2 SYDVKM. CDR3 nucleotide sequence: TGTGCCTGCAGTTTCCCAGCGGTGTCAGATACGCAGTATTTT. Amino acids: CACSFPAVSDTQYF.

The chain has TRBV25-1 and TRBJ2-2; 16 bases match TRBD2. The V gene end was trimmed by 6 bases and the J gene end by 4 bases; junction bases not matched to a gene: 11. Germline V gene lookup returns CDR1 MGHDK and CDR2 SYGVNS. This CDR3 has 19 residues. The chain's CDR3 is CASRPTGTSGRARTGELFF. The CDR3 coding sequence is TGTGCCAGCAGACCCACCGGGACTAGCGGGAGGGCCCGCACCGGGGAGCTGTTTTTT.

The chain has TRBV7-4 and TRBJ2-1; D gene uncertain. The CDR3 length is 15 residues. The germline gives CDR1 SGHVT, CDR2 SQSDAQ. V lost 4 bases and J lost 1, with 11 bases in between. DNA of the CDR3: TGTGCCAGCAGCTCCTTTACAGATTCCTACAATGAGCAGTTCTTC. This translates into CASSSFTDSYNEQFF.

Comment on this clonotype: The junction does not match germline at one end; this may be a read error. The chain couples TRBV7-9 to TRBJ1-1; D gene ambiguous. Germline V gene sequence: CDR1 SEHNR, CDR2 FQNEAQ (reference sequence). This CDR3 comprises 13 residues. This CDR3 reads CANSFLSATEAFF. The CDR3 DNA follows: TGTGCCAACAGCTTCCTTTCGGCCACTGAAGCTTTCTTT.

This clonotype was seen only a few times. The rearrangement links TRBV7-6 to TRBJ2-7; D is perhaps TRBD2 (5 bases). Deletions cut 5 bases from V and 0 bases from J, with 11 bases between. This CDR3 comprises 14 residues. Germline CDR1 reads SGHVS; CDR2 reads FNYEAQ. In DNA form, the CDR3 reads TGTGCCAGCAGCAGCGGCGGTGCCTCCTACGAGCAGTACTTC. Translating it yields CASSSGGASYEQYF.

The chain joins TRBV19 to TRBJ1-2; no definite D call. This CDR3 contains 15 residues. Per the germline V gene, CDR1 is LNHDA and CDR2 is SQIVND (reference sequence). Trimming pared 3 bases from V and 7 bases from J, leaving 18 bases between. The CDR3 nucleotides are TGTGCCAGTAGTATTGAATCGGTGAAGAGTATTGGCTACACCTTC. Translating gives CASSIESVKSIGYTF.

This clonotype was detected only a few times. The chain is built from TRBV28 and TRBJ2-4; D not resolved. The CDR3 covers 14 residues. The germline V and J ends were trimmed by 3 bases and 2 bases, with 8 bases remaining between them. Per germline, CDR1 MDHEN and CDR2 SYDVKM. The CDR3 loop is CASSLGSTKNIQYF. For the CDR3, the DNA is TGTGCCAGCAGTTTGGGCAGTACCAAAAACATTCAGTACTTC.

The chain employs TRBV7-9 and TRBJ2-5; 8 positions match TRBD2. CDR3 length: 16 residues. Germline assignment: CDR1 SEHNR and CDR2 FQNEAQ (reference sequence). Unmatched junction bases numbered 10, after V lost 5 bases and J lost 2 bases. The CDR3 reads CASSPEAQRGQETQYF. In DNA form, the CDR3 reads TGTGCCAGCAGCCCAGAGGCCCAGCGGGGGCAAGAGACCCAGTACTTC.

This clonotype has just a few counts. This chain uses TRBV20-1 with TRBJ2-1; tentative D call: TRBD1 (5 bases). The CDR3 covers 10 residues. Germline-derived CDR1 and CDR2 are DFQATT and SNEGSKA (reference sequence). Trimming shortened V by 4 bases and J by 7 bases, and 5 bases separated the two germline ends. CDR3 sequence: CSAKGNEQFF. CDR3 DNA sequence: TGCAGTGCTAAGGGGAATGAGCAGTTCTTC.

This clonotype was detected many times. This chain connects TRBV7-3 to TRBJ2-5; TRBD2 aligns across 7 bases. CDR1 and CDR2 (germline): SGHTA, FQGTGA. V gave up 5 bases and J gave up 1 base; unmatched junction bases: 7. The CDR3 is 15 amino acids. The CDR3 DNA sequence: TGTGCCAGCAGCGCCATGGGGGGGTCCCAAGAGACCCAGTACTTC. Its protein product is CASSAMGGSQETQYF.

This sequence joins TRBV7-6 and TRBJ1-1, with D perhaps TRBD1 (5 bases). V was cut by 1 base and J by 6 bases, with 12 bases left in between. This CDR3 spans 14 amino acids. The germline gives CDR1 SGHVS, CDR2 FNYEAQ. For the CDR3, the DNA is TGTGCCAGCAGCTTAGGAGGAGGGGTCGCTGAAGCTTTCTTT. Translating gives CASSLGGGVAEAFF.

The chain carries TRBV7-2 and TRBJ2-5; unclear D gene. Per germline, CDR1 SGHTA and CDR2 FQGNSA. The CDR3 runs to 14 residues. The V end lost 5 bases, the J end lost 2 bases, and 12 bases lay between the germline ends. CDR3 in DNA: TGTGCCAGCAGCGGACCTCTTGGGCAAGAGACCCAGTACTTC. It is translated as CASSGPLGQETQYF.

This sequence joins TRBV12-3 or TRBV12-4 and TRBJ2-1; D not certain. V shed 1 base and J shed 8 bases, with 6 bases lying between them. This CDR3 region has 12 residues. In nucleotides, the CDR3 is TGTGCCAGCAGTTTAGGACGTGATGAGCAGTTCTTC. This translates into CASSLGRDEQFF.

This clonotype appeared a few times. V gene TRBV19 combines with J gene TRBJ1-6; 7 bases fit TRBD1. The CDR3 extends over 12 amino acids. Germline loops: CDR1 LNHDA, CDR2 SQIVND (reference sequence). V shed 6 bases, J shed 8 bases, and the junction held 1 base outside the gene matches. CDR3 protein: CASSGQDSPLHF. CDR3 bases: TGTGCCAGTAGCGGACAGGATTCACCCCTCCACTTT. Based on the CDR3 plus reference TRBV19 and TRBJ1-6, the full variable domain is DGGITQSPKYLFRKEGQNVTLSCEQNLNHDAMYWYRQDPGQGLRLIYYSQIVNDFQKGDIAEGYSVSREKKESFPLTVTSAQKNPTAFYLCASSGQDSPLHFGNGTRLTVT.

The chain uses TRBV27 and TRBJ2-1; D not certain. The germline V gene has CDR1 MNHEY and CDR2 SMNVEV (reference sequence). The CDR3 is 14 amino acids. With 10 bases removed from V and 1 base from J, the gap between germline ends came to 14 bases. CDR3 in amino acids: CATIPARSYNEQFF. The CDR3, as DNA: TGTGCCACCATCCCGGCGAGATCCTACAATGAGCAGTTCTTC.

V is TRBV7-8 and J is TRBJ2-1; 9 bases are a match to TRBD2. Looked up from germline, CDR1 is SGHVS and CDR2 is FQNEAQ. This CDR3 is 16 amino acids long. The J segment lost 5 bases and the V segment lost 6 bases, leaving 11 bases of the junction unmatched. CDR3 coding DNA: TGTGCCAGCAGGTATAGCGGGAGAGGCCCCCACAATGAGCAGTTCTTC. This gives the protein CASRYSGRGPHNEQFF. The variable domain in full, with the rest retrieved from reference TRBV7-8 and TRBJ2-1, is GAGVSQSPRYKVAKRGQDVALRCDPISGHVSLFWYQQALGQGPEFLTYFQNEAQLDKSGLPSDRFFAERPEGSVSTLKIQRTQQEDSAVYLCASRYSGRGPHNEQFFGPGTRLTVL.

The table lists this clonotype with a few counts. J is TRBJ2-3 and V is TRBV7-6; D perhaps matches TRBD1 (5 bases). Germline V lookup: CDR1 SGHVS, CDR2 FNYEAQ. The CDR3 length is 14 residues. Deletions cut 1 base from V and 5 bases from J, with 10 bases between. The CDR3 nucleotides are TGTGCCAGCAGCTTAGAACAGGCTGGAGATACGCAGTATTTT. Protein product: CASSLEQAGDTQYF.

The chain is built from TRBV6-1 and TRBJ1-5; TRBD1 matches at 9 bases. Germline V gene sequence: CDR1 MNHNS, CDR2 SASEGT. The junction had 7 bases not matched to a gene; V was cut back by 4 bases and J by 3 bases. The CDR3 has 16 residues. The CDR3 DNA reads as TGTGCCAGCAGTGGAGGGACAGGGAGGATCAATCAGCCCCAGCATTTT. Amino acid sequence: CASSGGTGRINQPQHF.

This clonotype occurred a few times. The rearrangement joins TRBV7-2 to TRBJ1-5; D remains ambiguous. The CDR3 runs to 16 residues. Germline V gene sequence: CDR1 SGHTA, CDR2 FQGNSA. V lost 1 base and J 6 bases, leaving 16 bases between the germline ends. CDR3 in DNA: TGTGCCAGCAGCTTAGATCCCCTTATTATCGGTCAGCCCCAGCATTTT. Its translation: CASSLDPLIIGQPQHF.